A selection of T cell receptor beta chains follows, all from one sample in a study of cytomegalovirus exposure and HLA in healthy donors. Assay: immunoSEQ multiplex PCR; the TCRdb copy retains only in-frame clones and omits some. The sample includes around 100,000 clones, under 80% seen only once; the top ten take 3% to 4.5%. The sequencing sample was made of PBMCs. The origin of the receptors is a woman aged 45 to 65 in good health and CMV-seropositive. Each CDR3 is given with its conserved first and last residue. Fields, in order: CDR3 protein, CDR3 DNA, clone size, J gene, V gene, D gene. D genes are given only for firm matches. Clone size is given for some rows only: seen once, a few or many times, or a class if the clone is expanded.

CASGAVGNTEAFF,TGTGCCAGCGGAGCGGTGGGCAACACTGAAGCTTTCTTT,-,TRBJ1-1,TRBV9,-
CAISGSSGVSYEQYF,TGTGCCATCAGTGGGAGTAGCGGGGTATCCTACGAGCAGTACTTC,-,TRBJ2-7,TRBV10-3,TRBD2
CSARGQGDNSPLHF,TGCAGCGCGCGGGGACAGGGTGATAATTCACCCCTCCACTTT,-,TRBJ1-6,TRBV29-1,TRBD1
CASSSGGLAGRNAYEQYF,TGTGCCAGCAGTTCTGGGGGACTAGCGGGAAGAAACGCCTACGAGCAGTACTTC,-,TRBJ2-7,TRBV28,TRBD2
CASSRAGEGYTF,TGTGCCAGCAGCAGAGCAGGGGAGGGCTACACCTTC,-,TRBJ1-2,TRBV6-5,-
CASSSPASADYEQYF,TGTGCCAGCAGTTCCCCCGCTAGTGCCGACTACGAGCAGTACTTC,-,TRBJ2-7,TRBV27,-
CASSSGTASYEQYF,TGTGCCAGCAGCTCCGGGACTGCCTCCTACGAGCAGTACTTC,-,TRBJ2-7,TRBV6-6,-
CASSMQGLNTEAFF,TGTGCCAGTAGTATGCAGGGGTTGAACACTGAAGCTTTCTTT,-,TRBJ1-1,TRBV19,-
CASTLGRASGGPGETQYF,TGCGCCAGCACCCTTGGTCGGGCTAGCGGGGGCCCCGGGGAGACCCAGTACTTC,-,TRBJ2-5,TRBV5-1,TRBD2
CASSLGGEGTAQFF,TGTGCCAGCAGCCTCGGCGGGGAAGGGACGGCGCAGTTCTTC,-,TRBJ2-1,TRBV7-3,-
CASSQEGGSFTDTQYF,TGTGCCAGCAGCCAAGAGGGGGGGAGCTTCACAGATACGCAGTATTTT,-,TRBJ2-3,TRBV9,-
CASSEDTGNTIYF,TGTGCCAGCAGTGAAGATACTGGAAACACCATATATTTT,-,TRBJ1-3,TRBV2,-
CAWSPGYNTEAFF,TGTGCCTGGAGCCCGGGTTATAATACTGAAGCTTTCTTT,-,TRBJ1-1,TRBV30,-
CASSFLTGSEQYF,TGCGCCAGCAGCTTTTTAACAGGGAGCGAGCAGTACTTC,once,TRBJ2-7,TRBV5-1,-
CASSFVTSAEQFF,TGTGCCAGCAGTTTTGTTACTAGCGCTGAGCAGTTCTTC,-,TRBJ2-1,TRBV7-9,TRBD2
CASSSGTGGIQTQYF,TGTGCCAGCAGCTCCGGGACAGGGGGCATCCAGACCCAGTACTTC,-,TRBJ2-5,TRBV6-6,TRBD1
CAWSVGLAGSNEQFF,TGTGCCTGGAGTGTAGGACTAGCGGGATCGAATGAGCAGTTCTTC,-,TRBJ2-1,TRBV30,TRBD2
CASSLAKGAFYEQYF,TGTGCCAGCAGCTTAGCGAAGGGGGCCTTCTACGAGCAGTACTTC,-,TRBJ2-7,TRBV7-6,TRBD1
CASSDPGGNYGYTF,TGCGCCAGCAGCGACCCAGGGGGCAACTATGGCTACACCTTC,-,TRBJ1-2,TRBV5-1,TRBD1
CASSLGYGGASLSYEQYF,TGTGCCAGCAGCTTAGGTTACGGGGGGGCAAGCCTCTCCTACGAGCAGTACTTC,-,TRBJ2-7,TRBV7-9,TRBD2
CASRPGGGNSNQPQHF,TGTGCCAGCAGGCCGGGGGGGGGTAATAGCAATCAGCCCCAGCATTTT,-,TRBJ1-5,TRBV27,-
CAWSPGQGAGYEQYF,TGTGCCTGGAGTCCGGGACAGGGGGCGGGTTACGAGCAGTACTTC,-,TRBJ2-7,TRBV30,TRBD1
CASSPYGDQPQHF,TGTGCCAGCAGTCCGTACGGTGATCAGCCCCAGCATTTT,-,TRBJ1-5,TRBV6-5,-
CASSTGTLNYGYTF,TGTGCCAGTTCGACAGGGACTTTGAACTATGGCTACACCTTC,few,TRBJ1-2,TRBV13,TRBD1
CASSPSGAGNTEAFF,TGTGCCAGCAGCCCGAGCGGTGCAGGGAACACTGAAGCTTTCTTT,-,TRBJ1-1,TRBV9,-
CASSLDPGTEAFF,TGCGCCAGCAGCTTGGACCCGGGCACTGAAGCTTTCTTT,-,TRBJ1-1,TRBV5-1,-
CASSISIGSYNSPLHF,TGTGCCAGTAGTATAAGTATCGGCTCCTATAATTCACCCCTCCACTTT,-,TRBJ1-6,TRBV19,-
CASSEAVRAANYGYTF,TGTGCCAGCAGTGAAGCGGTCAGGGCGGCTAACTATGGCTACACCTTC,-,TRBJ1-2,TRBV6-1,-
CAISGGGNAEAFF,TGTGCCATCAGTGGGGGGGGGAACGCTGAAGCTTTCTTT,-,TRBJ1-1,TRBV10-3,-
CASGQGFLIRAFF,TGTGCAAGTGGACAGGGTTTTCTTATCAGAGCTTTCTTT,-,TRBJ1-1,TRBV12-2,-
CATSRVEAYYEQYF,TGTGCCACCAGCAGAGTGGAAGCGTACTACGAGCAGTACTTC,-,TRBJ2-7,TRBV15,-
CASSNPGGMNTEAFF,TGTGCCAGCAGCAACCCAGGGGGCATGAACACTGAAGCTTTCTTT,few,TRBJ1-1,TRBV7-2,TRBD1
CASSPPSGRAAYEQYF,TGTGCCAGCTCACCACCGAGCGGGAGGGCCGCCTACGAGCAGTACTTC,-,TRBJ2-7,TRBV18,TRBD2
CASSSRDRGWPQHF,TGTGCCAGCAGTTCCCGGGACAGGGGTTGGCCCCAGCATTTT,-,TRBJ1-5,TRBV27,TRBD1
CASRSLDRAEEAFF,TGTGCCAGCAGGAGCCTTGACAGGGCGGAAGAAGCTTTCTTT,-,TRBJ1-1,TRBV6-5,TRBD1
CASSLGTGGFGETQYF,TGTGCCAGCAGCCTAGGGACAGGGGGTTTCGGGGAGACCCAGTACTTC,-,TRBJ2-5,TRBV7-8,TRBD1
CASSRSQGRETQYF,TGTGCCAGCAGCCGATCACAGGGACGGGAGACCCAGTACTTC,-,TRBJ2-5,TRBV28,-
CASSPRGVRTDTQYF,TGTGCCAGCTCACCCAGGGGTGTACGCACAGATACGCAGTATTTT,-,TRBJ2-3,TRBV18,-
CASSLGGGAEAFF,TGTGCCAGCAGCTTAGGAGGGGGCGCTGAAGCTTTCTTT,-,TRBJ1-1,TRBV7-3,TRBD1
CASSVNPSRDSPLHF,TGTGCCAGCAGCGTTAACCCCTCCCGCGATTCACCCCTCCACTTT,-,TRBJ1-6,TRBV9,-
CASSRDFSGTEAFF,TGTGCCAGCAGTCGGGACTTCTCGGGGACTGAAGCTTTCTTT,few,TRBJ1-1,TRBV6-1,-
CASMATGGTGELFF,TGTGCCAGCATGGCGACAGGGGGCACCGGGGAGCTGTTTTTT,-,TRBJ2-2,TRBV6-5,TRBD1
CASSSEYEQYF,TGCGCCAGCAGCTCCGAGTACGAGCAGTACTTC,-,TRBJ2-7,TRBV5-1,-
CASSLGVSSYNEQFF,TGTGCCAGCAGCTTAGGCGTTAGCTCCTACAATGAGCAGTTCTTC,-,TRBJ2-1,TRBV7-6,-
CASSAVVAGGPWPYEQYF,TGTGCCAGCAGCGCCGTCGTAGCGGGAGGCCCATGGCCCTACGAGCAGTACTTC,-,TRBJ2-7,TRBV11-2,TRBD2
CASSLVQGYGYTF,TGTGCCAGCAGCTTAGTACAGGGGTATGGCTACACCTTC,-,TRBJ1-2,TRBV11-2,TRBD1
CASSLGTSGNEQFF,TGTGCCAGCAGCTTAGGTACTAGCGGGAATGAGCAGTTCTTC,-,TRBJ2-1,TRBV7-6,TRBD2
CSVEGGRTDNEQFF,TGCAGCGTTGAGGGCGGGAGAACGGACAATGAGCAGTTCTTC,-,TRBJ2-1,TRBV29-1,TRBD2
CASEEQLDYGYTF,TGTGCCAGCGAGGAACAACTGGACTATGGCTACACCTTC,few,TRBJ1-2,TRBV7-3,-
CSARRRTEQFF,TGCAGTGCTAGGAGGCGCACTGAGCAGTTCTTC,-,TRBJ2-1,TRBV20-1,-
CASSQRLAGGKNEQFF,TGTGCCAGCAGCCAGCGACTAGCGGGAGGAAAGAATGAGCAGTTCTTC,-,TRBJ2-1,TRBV7-6,TRBD2
CASSVDRSYGYTF,TGTGCCAGCAGCGTAGACCGGAGCTATGGCTACACCTTC,few,TRBJ1-2,TRBV9,-
CASSEKGMNTEAFF,TGCGCCAGCAGTGAGAAGGGGATGAACACTGAAGCTTTCTTT,-,TRBJ1-1,TRBV10-2,-
CASSVEIRGDNEQFF,TGTGCCAGCAGCGTAGAAATCCGGGGGGACAATGAGCAGTTCTTC,-,TRBJ2-1,TRBV9,TRBD2
CASTRGERGAGELFF,TGCGCCAGCACCCGGGGGGAAAGAGGGGCCGGGGAGCTGTTTTTT,-,TRBJ2-2,TRBV5-1,TRBD2
CASSQDPLAGGGSQNEQFF,TGTGCCAGCAGCCAAGACCCACTAGCGGGAGGAGGGTCTCAGAATGAGCAGTTCTTC,-,TRBJ2-1,TRBV4-2,TRBD2
CASDRGLGNEKLFF,TGTGCCAGCGACAGGGGGCTTGGTAATGAAAAACTGTTTTTT,few,TRBJ1-4,TRBV2,TRBD1